What follows is one T cell receptor (beta chain) and its context. Its antigen is not identified. Read coverage stops 3 residues before the CDR3 terminus; the germline J gene supplies the remainder. The germline V gene has CDR1 SGHNT and CDR2 YENEEA. The CDR3 is made up of 13 amino acids. V trimming: 9 bases; J trimming: 9 bases; junction bases outside the gene matches: 8. Profiling relied on immunoSEQ multiplex PCR, and the TCRdb table lists in-frame clones only, not all of them. The record lists tens of thousands of clones, of which the ten most abundant hold about 18%. The source of the sample is a study of T cells in women clearing cervical HPV infection. The study's findings and limits: TRBV6-7 abundance was lower in cases than controls (around 0.1% versus 0.15%).

The chain carries TRBV11-3 and TRBJ2-1; TRBD2 aligns across 10 bases. The sample comprised blood buffy coat. The receptor comes from a woman between 18 and 75 years old with a cervical HPV16 infection that either progressed to CIN3+ or cleared (not recorded which). The CDR3 bases that were read are TGTGCCAGTACCGGGACTAGCGAGACTGAG. Protein product: CASTGTSETE. The entire CDR3 protein is CASTGTSETEQFF.